This TCR beta chain was retrieved from a study of blood T cell repertoires in COVID-19. The CDR3 has 16 residues. After removal of 6 bases from V and 7 bases from J, the junction contained 9 bases not matched to a gene. In germline, CDR1 is SGHTA, CDR2 FQGNSA. Profiled with immunoSEQ multiplex PCR; TCRdb holds only in-frame clones, not every one. The sample holds about 210,000 clones, roughly 85% seen once. This receptor was taken from a woman aged 70-85 years with COVID-19, enrolled during active disease. The chain employs TRBV7-2 and TRBJ2-5; TRBD2 aligns across 15 bases. Sample: peripheral blood. Here the CDR3 DNA reads TGTGCCAGCAGGCCGCCGGGACTAGCGGGGGGCGCGACCCAGTACTTC. It yields the protein CASRPPGLAGGATQYF.